Shown below are 20 T cell receptor beta chains from a single sample sequenced in a study of patients and donors after allogeneic stem cell transplantation. MiXCR, applied by TCRdb to the RT-PCR reads, yields one record per CDR3 protein. In the table there are about 960,000 distinct CDR3 sequences, approximately 18% of which are singletons. The sample consisted of blood, either unsorted or a sorted T cell fraction (not recorded which). The receptors derive from a human donor who was either an allogeneic HSCT recipient or a stem cell or donor lymphocyte infusion donor (not recorded which). It is not recorded whose cells these are; they may come from a transplant donor.

The rearrangement joins TRBV6-2 or TRBV6-3 to TRBJ2-1, with 7 nucleotides matching TRBD2. Trimming took 2 bases from V and 6 from J; bases not matched to a gene: 4. From germline, CDR1 is MNHEY and CDR2 SVGEGT. CDR3 length equals 14 residues. CDR3 amino acids: CASSYEGRGNEQFF. CDR3 sequence (DNA): TGTGCCAGCAGTTACGAGGGGAGGGGCAATGAGCAGTTCTTC.

At least ten counts were recorded for this clonotype. The chain links TRBV4-3 to TRBJ1-2; D perhaps matches TRBD1 (5 bases). The germline V and J ends were trimmed by 0 bases and 8 bases, with 10 bases remaining between them. Germline V gives CDR1 LGHNA, CDR2 YSLEER. The CDR3 runs to 13 residues. The CDR3 loop reads CASSQERGRGYTF. The CDR3 DNA reads as TGCGCCAGCAGCCAAGAACGGGGACGGGGCTACACCTTC.

This chain joins TRBV21-1 and TRBJ2-5. TRBV21-1 is a documented pseudogene. This CDR3 is built from 15 residues. CDR3 coding DNA: TGTGCCAGCAGCAAACGATTAGGATGCCAAGAGACCCAGTACTTC. Translation: CASSKRLGCQETQYF.

This clonotype was found a few times. The chain links TRBV29-1 to TRBJ1-2; possible D gene TRBD1, 5 bases. The CDR3 contains 12 residues. Germline assignment: CDR1 SQVTM and CDR2 ANQGSEA. V dropped 3 bases and J dropped 1 base, with 6 bases sitting between them. The CDR3 DNA is TGCAGCGTTGAGAGGGGTAACTATGGCTACACCTTC. Translated, it gives CSVERGNYGYTF. Supplemented by reference TRBV29-1 and TRBJ1-2, the full variable domain reads SAVISQKPSRDICQRGTSLTIQCQVDSQVTMMFWYRQQPGQSLTLIATANQGSEATYESGFVIDKFPISRPNLTFSTLTVSNMSPEDSSIYLCSVERGNYGYTFGSGTRLTVV.

In this sample, this clonotype turned up a few times. This chain links TRBV30 with TRBJ2-4; unclear D gene. Trimming shortened V by 0 bases and J by 2 bases, and 14 bases separated the two germline ends. The CDR3 runs to 16 residues. Germline CDR1 GTSNPN, CDR2 SVGIG (reference sequence). The CDR3 DNA sequence: TGTGCCTGGAGTGTCGGCGCCGCTTTAACCAAAAACATTCAGTACTTC. It translates to CAWSVGAALTKNIQYF.

This clonotype was found a few times. The rearrangement uses TRBV20-1 and TRBJ1-6; D not certain. This CDR3 comprises 14 residues. Trimming took 2 bases from V and 6 from J, leaving 11 bases between them. The V gene's germline CDR1 is DFQATT and CDR2 SNEGSKA (reference sequence). The CDR3 DNA follows: TGCAGTGCTAGACGCGACGGAAGTAATTCACCCCTCCACTTT. This encodes CSARRDGSNSPLHF.

The table lists this clonotype with a few counts. The chain recombines TRBV11-2 with TRBJ2-5, with 8 bases fitting TRBD2. Trimming removed 0 bases from V and 1 base from J; junction bases left unmatched: 13. CDR3 length equals 19 residues. Germline assignment: CDR1 SGHAT and CDR2 FQNNGV. CDR3: CASSLDTAGVSPRQETQYF. The CDR3 DNA sequence: TGTGCCAGCAGCTTAGATACAGCGGGAGTTTCCCCGCGCCAAGAGACCCAGTACTTC.

This clonotype came up a few times. The rearrangement links TRBV6-1 to TRBJ2-7; D is perhaps TRBD2 (5 bases). V lost 6 bases and J lost 2, with 11 bases in between. This CDR3 spans 13 amino acids. The V gene's germline CDR1 is MNHNS and CDR2 SASEGT. The CDR3 region is CASSRFGAYEQYF. DNA for the CDR3: TGTGCCAGCAGCCGGTTCGGGGCCTACGAGCAGTACTTC.

The chain couples TRBV12-3 or TRBV12-4 to TRBJ2-1; the D gene is possibly TRBD2 (5 bases). The CDR3 contains 14 residues. V shed 8 bases and J shed 2 bases, with 13 bases lying between them. CDR3 nucleotide sequence: TGTGCCAGCGGCTCGGGGTTGGCCTACAATGAGCAGTTCTTC. Translated: CASGSGLAYNEQFF.

This clonotype has ten or more counts. The V gene is TRBV12-3 or TRBV12-4, the J gene TRBJ2-5; D uncertain. The CDR3 is 11 amino acids. Trimming removed 7 bases at V and 3 bases at J, with 6 bases between. The CDR3 reads CASTYKETQYF. The CDR3 DNA reads as TGTGCCAGCACCTACAAAGAGACCCAGTACTTC.

The gene calls are TRBV7-3 and TRBJ1-2, with TRBD1 identical over 12 bases. Trimming removed 5 bases from V and 8 bases from J; junction bases left unmatched: 15. The CDR3 is 17 amino acids. The germline V gene has CDR1 SGHTA and CDR2 FQGTGA. CDR3 DNA sequence: TGTGCCAGCAGCCCCTCCACCGGGACAGGGGGCCCCAGAGGCTACACCTTC. This translates into CASSPSTGTGGPRGYTF.

This chain joins TRBV21-1 and TRBJ2-1; the DNA was not used to check the table's D call, TRBD1. TRBV21-1 is given as a pseudogene. This CDR3 is built from 16 residues. This chain's CDR3 is CASSKSTGGYYNEQFF. The CDR3 region has the DNA TGTGCCAGCAGCAAATCAACAGGAGGATACTACAATGAGCAGTTCTTC.

V usage is TRBV6-2 or TRBV6-3 and J usage is TRBJ2-3, with a weak D call TRBD2 (5 bases). Trimming took 5 bases from V and 7 from J, leaving 7 bases between them. The CDR3 contains 11 residues. Germline assignment: CDR1 MNHEY and CDR2 SVGEGT. DNA for the CDR3: TGTGCCAGCAGTCAGACTAATACGCAGTATTTT. It encodes CASSQTNTQYF.

This clonotype has a count of ten or more. The chain recombines TRBV12-3 or TRBV12-4 with TRBJ2-1; possible D gene TRBD2, 5 bases. This CDR3 has 13 residues. V was clipped by 8 bases and J by 7 bases, with 15 bases between them. CDR3 region: CASRFGTGNEQFF. The CDR3 nucleotides read TGTGCCAGCCGCTTCGGAACGGGAAATGAGCAGTTCTTC.

A few counts support this clonotype. The CDR3 sequence: CASSARQGLWVIGTQYF. The CDR3 DNA reads as TGTGCCAGCAGTGCCCGACAGGGGTTGTGGGTAATTGGGACCCAGTACTTC. The chain employs TRBV6-1 and TRBJ2-5; 8 bases align to TRBD1. The CDR3 length is 17 residues. Trimming took 4 bases from V and 7 from J; bases not matched to a gene: 17. Germline V gene sequence: CDR1 MNHNS, CDR2 SASEGT.

CDR3 nucleotide sequence: TGTGCCAGCAGCACCTCGGAAGGGGACCAAAATGAAAAACTGTTTTTT. It codes for CASSTSEGDQNEKLFF. V and J are TRBV7-9 and TRBJ1-4, with TRBD1 as a possible D gene (5 bases). V was trimmed by 5 bases and J by 5 bases, leaving 18 bases between them. This CDR3 spans 16 amino acids. Germline CDR1 reads SEHNR; CDR2 reads FQNEAQ (reference sequence).

This chain uses TRBV15 with TRBJ2-2, with D maybe TRBD1 (6 bases). Trimming removed 1 base from V and 1 base from J, with 10 bases in between. This CDR3 region has 16 residues. Germline V gene sequence: CDR1 LNHNV, CDR2 YYDKDF (reference sequence). The CDR3: CATSRAGTKNTGELFF. The CDR3 DNA sequence: TGTGCCACCAGCAGAGCCGGGACAAAGAACACCGGGGAGCTGTTTTTT.

This clonotype was seen only a few times. The chain couples TRBV4-3 to TRBJ2-7; possible D gene TRBD1, 6 bases. Germline loops: CDR1 LGHNA, CDR2 YSLEER. Between the trimmed V and J ends, which lost 1 base and 3 bases, there was a span of 19 bases. The CDR3 loop spans 17 amino acids. The DNA for the CDR3 is TGCGCCAGCAGCCAAGTAGGCGGCTTAGGCAGGGGCTACGAGCAGTACTTC. Translation gives CASSQVGGLGRGYEQYF.

This clonotype appeared a few times. The V and J genes are TRBV4-3 and TRBJ1-3; 7 nucleotides line up with TRBD1. V lost 0 bases to trimming and J lost 4 bases; unmatched junction nucleotides: 0. The germline V gene encodes CDR1 LGHNA and CDR2 YSLEER. This CDR3 has 14 amino acids. CDR3 amino acids: CASSQEGQGNTIYF. In nucleotides, the CDR3 is TGCGCCAGCAGCCAAGAGGGACAGGGAAACACCATATATTTT.

This clonotype was counted a few times. J is TRBJ1-5 and V is TRBV6-1; D unclear. Trimming cost V 6 bases and J 0 bases, with 9 bases left between them. The CDR3 has 14 amino acids. The germline CDR1 and CDR2 sequences are MNHNS and SASEGT. The CDR3 DNA is TGTGCCAGCAGCCGCCACCCTAGCAATCAGCCCCAGCATTTT. Residues: CASSRHPSNQPQHF.